The rows below give T cell receptor beta chains drawn from one sample of a study of cytomegalovirus exposure and HLA in healthy donors. The method was immunoSEQ multiplex PCR; TCRdb's version includes in-frame clones alone and lacks a portion of them. The sample lists 70,000 to 95,000 clones; about three quarters were seen once. Sequenced: PBMCs. The receptors derive from a man under 40 in good health and CMV-seropositive. CDR3s include the opening cysteine and the closing phenylalanine or tryptophan. The D gene is left open where the match is weak. Size is omitted from some rows. Given values are once, few, many or a class for expanded clones.

.	TRBJ2-7	TRBV18	TRBD1	12	TGTGCCAGCTCACGACAGGGACGGGAGCAGTACTTC	CASSRQGREQYF
.	TRBJ1-5	TRBV28	.	14	TGTGCCAGCATGATACACCATAACAATCAGCCCCAGCATTTT	CASMIHHNNQPQHF
few	TRBJ1-1	TRBV6-6	TRBD1	15	TGTGCCAGCAGTTCCGGCCGGACAGGGAACACTGAAGCTTTCTTT	CASSSGRTGNTEAFF
once	TRBJ2-3	TRBV29-1	TRBD2	15	TGCAGCGTGACCGGACTAGCGGGAGTTCAGAATACGCAGTATTTT	CSVTGLAGVQNTQYF
.	TRBJ2-7	TRBV7-2	.	13	TGTGCCAGCAGCTTATCATACAGGGACGAGCAGTACTTC	CASSLSYRDEQYF
.	TRBJ1-1	TRBV28	.	13	TGTGCCAGCAGAAGAGGGTTGTGGACTGAAGCTTTCTTT	CASRRGLWTEAFF
.	TRBJ1-2	TRBV30	TRBD1	12	TGTGCCTGGGAAGACAGGGCTGGGGGCTACACCTTC	CAWEDRAGGYTF
few	TRBJ2-5	TRBV10-3	.	12	TGTGCCATCAGCAGGGATCGAGAGACCCAGTACTTC	CAISRDRETQYF
.	TRBJ2-2	TRBV7-6	.	12	TGTGCCAGCTCCCCCGACACCGGGGAGCTGTTTTTT	CASSPDTGELFF
.	TRBJ2-7	TRBV21-1	.	15	TGTGCCAGCAGCAAGTTGGCCTCTTATGCCTACGAGCAGTACTTC	CASSKLASYAYEQYF
.	TRBJ2-2	TRBV5-6	.	13	TGTGCCAGCACTCAGTGGTTCACCGGGGAGCTGTTTTTT	CASTQWFTGELFF
.	TRBJ2-1	TRBV4-1	TRBD1	15	TGCGCCAGCAGCCAAGTTCCCGACAGGGGCCATGAGCAGTTCTTC	CASSQVPDRGHEQFF
few	TRBJ1-6	TRBV5-6	TRBD1	14	TGTGCCAGCAGCTTGGGGACAGGGAATTCACCCCTCCACTTT	CASSLGTGNSPLHF
few	TRBJ2-1	TRBV28	TRBD2	15	TGTGCCAGCAGTTTGCGGACTAGCGGGCCATCGGAGCAGTTCTTC	CASSLRTSGPSEQFF
.	TRBJ2-7	TRBV27	.	14	TGTGCCAGCAGTACCACAGGGATTCCCCACGAGCAGTACTTC	CASSTTGIPHEQYF
.	TRBJ2-4	TRBV9	.	13	TGTGCCAGCAGCCAGGCCCCCCAAAACATTCAGTACTTC	CASSQAPQNIQYF
.	TRBJ2-2	TRBV14	.	14	TGTGCCAGCAGCCCAAGGACTGGGACCGGGGAGCTGTTTTTT	CASSPRTGTGELFF
.	TRBJ2-5	TRBV7-2	TRBD2	17	TGTGCCAGCAGCTCCGGGGCTGGCGGGAGCGGGCGGGAGACCCAGTACTTC	CASSSGAGGSGRETQYF
.	TRBJ2-1	TRBV5-6	TRBD2	16	TGTGCCAGCAGCTCCCTAGCGGGGAGCTCCTACAATGAGCAGTTCTTC	CASSSLAGSSYNEQFF
.	TRBJ1-4	TRBV7-2	.	16	TGTGCCAGCAGCACCCAGACAGGTCCAACTAATGAAAAACTGTTTTTT	CASSTQTGPTNEKLFF
.	TRBJ1-1	TRBV19	TRBD1	13	TGTGCCAGTTGGGATCGGACAGGACTAGAAGCTTTCTTT	CASWDRTGLEAFF
.	TRBJ1-5	TRBV6-5	.	13	TGTGCCAGCAGATCCACAGGGCATCAGCCCCAGCATTTT	CASRSTGHQPQHF
.	TRBJ1-5	TRBV5-1	.	13	TGCGCCAGCAGCTCGCAGGGCAATCAGCCCCAGCATTTT	CASSSQGNQPQHF
.	TRBJ1-1	TRBV11-3	.	12	TGTGCCAGCAGCTCAGGGGACACTGAAGCTTTCTTT	CASSSGDTEAFF
.	TRBJ1-1	TRBV2	.	14	TGTGCCAGCAGGATTGAGGGCTTGAACACTGAAGCTTTCTTT	CASRIEGLNTEAFF
.	TRBJ2-3	TRBV7-2	.	14	TGTGCCAGCAGCTCGCGGCCTTTCACAGATACGCAGTATTTT	CASSSRPFTDTQYF
.	TRBJ1-5	TRBV6-1	.	13	TGTGCCAGCAGTGAAACAGGGAGACAGCCCCAGCATTTT	CASSETGRQPQHF
.	TRBJ1-3	TRBV5-1	.	14	TGCGCCAGCAGTTCGCTATTCTCTGGAAACACCATATATTTT	CASSSLFSGNTIYF
.	TRBJ1-2	TRBV19	.	13	TGTGCCAGTAACACAGATGGGGCCTATGGCTACACCTTC	CASNTDGAYGYTF
.	TRBJ2-1	TRBV2	TRBD2	13	TGTGCCAGCAGTGAATGGGGGGAGGGTGAGCAGTTCTTC	CASSEWGEGEQFF
few	TRBJ1-5	TRBV2	.	13	TGTGCCAGCGGCCGGGAGGGAAATCAGCCCCAGCATTTT	CASGREGNQPQHF
.	TRBJ2-5	TRBV9	.	15	TGTGCCAGCAGCGTAGACCAGGGAAACGCAGAGACCCAGTACTTC	CASSVDQGNAETQYF
few	TRBJ1-2	TRBV29-1	.	13	TGCAGCGTTGTATGGGGCGCTACTTATGGCTACACCTTC	CSVVWGATYGYTF
.	TRBJ1-1	TRBV18	.	13	TGTGCCAGCTCCGCGGGGGGGAACACTGAAGCTTTCTTT	CASSAGGNTEAFF
.	TRBJ2-5	TRBV18	.	16	TGTGCCAGCTCACCTAGTTCCCCCCTCGTCGGAGAGACCCAGTACTTC	CASSPSSPLVGETQYF
.	TRBJ2-5	TRBV27	TRBD2	17	TGTGCCAGCAGTCCCGGGACTAGCGGGGGGGCCTTAGAGACCCAGTACTTC	CASSPGTSGGALETQYF
.	TRBJ2-3	TRBV27	.	15	TGTGCCACCCTGGGTCGGCAGGGGAGCACAGATACGCAGTATTTT	CATLGRQGSTDTQYF
.	TRBJ2-1	TRBV7-9	.	17	TGTGCCAGCAGCTTACCAAAACAGCGGGACAACTACAATGAGCAGTTCTTC	CASSLPKQRDNYNEQFF
.	TRBJ1-2	TRBV19	TRBD1	14	TGTGCCAGTAGTGTTGGGACAGGGGGCTATGGCTACACCTTC	CASSVGTGGYGYTF
.	TRBJ1-3	TRBV30	TRBD1	14	TGTGCCTGGAACAGGGGTTTGGAAGGAAACACCATATATTTT	CAWNRGLEGNTIYF
once	TRBJ2-7	TRBV28	TRBD2	17	TGTGCCAGCAGTCCAGGACTAGCGGGAGACCCTATCGACGAGCAGTACTTC	CASSPGLAGDPIDEQYF
.	TRBJ2-2	TRBV4-2	.	14	TGTGCCAGCAGCCAAGATCAGGGGTCCGGGGAGCTGTTTTTT	CASSQDQGSGELFF
.	TRBJ1-2	TRBV5-4	TRBD1	15	TGTGCCAGCAGCCCTGGGACAGCCCCTAACTATGGCTACACCTTC	CASSPGTAPNYGYTF
.	TRBJ1-3	TRBV5-1	.	13	TGCGCCAGCAGCTTGGGACTGGGAAACACCATATATTTT	CASSLGLGNTIYF
once	TRBJ1-4	TRBV6-1	TRBD1	13	TGTGCCAGCATGGTCAGGGGGACTGAAAAACTGTTTTTT	CASMVRGTEKLFF
few	TRBJ1-2	TRBV28	.	13	TGTGCCAGCAGCCAGCCTATGAGGGATGGCTACACCTTC	CASSQPMRDGYTF